This is a list of T cell receptor beta chains from one sample in a study of cytomegalovirus exposure and HLA in healthy donors. Sequencing was performed with immunoSEQ multiplex PCR; in TCRdb, only in-frame clones are kept and a portion is missing. The table includes around 160,000 clones, about 75% detected once. The sequencing sample was made of PBMCs. Receptors were obtained from a man aged 50-59 years in good health and CMV-seropositive. The CDR3 runs from the conserved cysteine through the conserved F or W. The order of the fields is V gene, J gene, D gene, clone size, CDR3 DNA, CDR3 protein. A D gene is named only where the DNA matches it firmly. Rows may omit the clone size; those that give it use once, few, many or a size class.

TRBV19	TRBJ1-2	NA	few	TGTGCCAGTAGTATCTTTGGACAGCGGGGGAACTATGGCTACACCTTC	CASSIFGQRGNYGYTF
TRBV28	TRBJ2-5	NA	NA	TGTGCCAGCAGTTCACCACAGGGTCCGGGGGAGACCCAGTACTTC	CASSSPQGPGETQYF
TRBV10-2	TRBJ2-5	NA	NA	TGCGCCAGCAGTGAGTCGCTAGGGGCGGCTCTAGAGACCCAGTACTTC	CASSESLGAALETQYF
TRBV29-1	TRBJ2-5	TRBD1	NA	TGCAGCTCGAGGACAGGGGAAGAGACCCAGTACTTC	CSSRTGEETQYF
TRBV4-2	TRBJ2-1	TRBD2	NA	TGTGCCAGCAGCCAAGATGGGGCCGGGACTAGCTTGGATGAGCAGTTCTTC	CASSQDGAGTSLDEQFF
TRBV10-1	TRBJ2-1	TRBD1	NA	TGCGCCAGCAGTGACGACAGGGGGGGATGGAATGAGCAGTTCTTC	CASSDDRGGWNEQFF
TRBV28	TRBJ2-2	TRBD1	NA	TGTGCCAGCAGTTCAGGGGGCGGTGGCACCGGGGAGCTGTTTTTT	CASSSGGGGTGELFF
TRBV5-1	TRBJ1-6	NA	NA	TGCGCCAGCAGCTTGGACGGGAAGACTGCCAATTCACCCCTCCACTTT	CASSLDGKTANSPLHF
TRBV2	TRBJ1-1	TRBD1	few	TGTGCCAGCAGTACCCGAGCAGGGGGAACTGAAGCTTTCTTT	CASSTRAGGTEAFF
TRBV7-8	TRBJ2-1	NA	NA	TGTGCCAGCAGCTTAGGGGTCGGACTGGCTTACAATGAGCAGTTCTTC	CASSLGVGLAYNEQFF
TRBV27	TRBJ1-1	NA	NA	TGTGCCAGCAGTTTATCGTTCCGGGTTGATAGCACTGAAGCTTTCTTT	CASSLSFRVDSTEAFF
TRBV29-1	TRBJ1-5	TRBD1	once	TGCAGCGTTGCCGGGACAGGGATAAATCAGCCCCAGCATTTT	CSVAGTGINQPQHF
TRBV7-8	TRBJ2-5	NA	NA	TGTGCCAGCAGCCGGACATTAGGGGAGACCCAGTACTTC	CASSRTLGETQYF
TRBV6-5	TRBJ2-1	TRBD2	NA	TGTGCCAGCAGTTACTCGAGAGCGGGGGGCTACAATGAGCAGTTCTTC	CASSYSRAGGYNEQFF
TRBV7-9	TRBJ2-5	NA	NA	TGTGCCAGCAGCTTATCCGGTCAAGAGACCCAGTACTTC	CASSLSGQETQYF
TRBV7-9	TRBJ2-1	NA	NA	TGTGCCAGCAGCTTACACGGGAGCTCCTACAATGAGCAGTTCTTC	CASSLHGSSYNEQFF
TRBV7-2	TRBJ2-5	TRBD2	NA	TGTGCCAGCAGCACGACTAGCGGGGGGGCAGGAGAGACCCAGTACTTC	CASSTTSGGAGETQYF